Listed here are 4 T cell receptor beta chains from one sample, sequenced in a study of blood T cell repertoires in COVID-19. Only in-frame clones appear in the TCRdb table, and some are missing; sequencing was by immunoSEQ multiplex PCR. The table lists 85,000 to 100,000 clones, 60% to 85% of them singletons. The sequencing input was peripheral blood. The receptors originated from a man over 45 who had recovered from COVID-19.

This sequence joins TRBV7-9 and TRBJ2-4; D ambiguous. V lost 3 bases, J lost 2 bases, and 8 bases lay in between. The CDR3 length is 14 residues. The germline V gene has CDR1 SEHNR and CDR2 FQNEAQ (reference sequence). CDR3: CASSFQDTKNIQYF. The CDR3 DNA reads TGTGCCAGCAGCTTTCAGGATACCAAAAACATTCAGTACTTC.

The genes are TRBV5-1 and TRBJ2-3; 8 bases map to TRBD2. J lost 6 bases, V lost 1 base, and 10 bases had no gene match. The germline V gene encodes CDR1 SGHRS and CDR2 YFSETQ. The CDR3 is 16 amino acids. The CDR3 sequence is CASSLTGRGDSDTQYF. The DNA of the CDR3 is TGCGCCAGCAGCTTGACCGGGAGGGGGGATTCGGATACGCAGTATTTT.

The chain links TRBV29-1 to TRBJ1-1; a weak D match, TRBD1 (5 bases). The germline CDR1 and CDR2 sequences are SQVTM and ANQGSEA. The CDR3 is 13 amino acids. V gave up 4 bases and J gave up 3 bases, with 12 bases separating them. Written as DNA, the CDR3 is TGCAGCGTTGTTAAGGGGCATCACACTGAAGCTTTCTTT. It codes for CSVVKGHHTEAFF.

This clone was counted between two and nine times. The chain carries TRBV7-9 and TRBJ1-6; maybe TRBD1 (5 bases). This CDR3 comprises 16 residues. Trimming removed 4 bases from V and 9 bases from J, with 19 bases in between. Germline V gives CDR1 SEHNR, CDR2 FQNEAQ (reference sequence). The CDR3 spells CASSSSSGRGTSPLHF. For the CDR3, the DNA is TGTGCCAGCAGCTCCTCCTCAGGAAGGGGCACTTCACCCCTCCACTTT.